This TCR beta chain is from a study of somatic mutations in cytotoxic T cells in rheumatoid arthritis. Whole-study context: Nearly 100% purity was obtained when some V beta antibody-stained T-cell populations were flow-sorted; these included V beta1+ cells sequenced for TCRB.

The CDR3 contains 16 residues. The V end was cut by 0 bases, the J end by 1 base, with 13 bases between. CDR1 SGHRS and CDR2 YFSETQ come from the germline V gene. Study results and limitations: Patients with rheumatoid arthritis, but not healthy controls, had CD8+ clonality that increased with age.

Profiling relied on immunoSEQ multiplex PCR, and the TCRdb table lists in-frame clones only, not all of them. The table has about 19,000 clones, 75% to 90% seen once; the top ten hold roughly 6.9%. Comments on this clone: Its cognate antigen is unknown.

The clonotype comes from a woman in her forties with rheumatoid arthritis. The chain links TRBV5-1 to TRBJ1-1; the D gene is possibly TRBD1 (6 bases). The sequencing input was CD8+ T cells sorted from blood. CDR3 amino acids: CASSLADGGPNTEAFF. The CDR3, as DNA: TGCGCCAGCAGCTTGGCCGATGGGGGCCCGAACACTGAAGCTTTCTTT.